This is a list of T cell receptor beta chains from one sample in a study of blood T cell repertoires in COVID-19. The protocol was immunoSEQ multiplex PCR, while the TCRdb copy is restricted to in-frame clones and leaves out a portion. The table lists 350,000 to 450,000 clones, roughly 86% of them singletons, with about 1.7% in the top ten. Sequencing was carried out using PBMCs or T cells enriched from blood (not recorded which). The receptors were sampled from a woman in her thirties who had recovered from COVID-19. CDR3s include the opening cysteine and the closing phenylalanine or tryptophan. D genes are given only for firm matches. Size values are once, few and many counts, or a class for expanded clones, and some rows have none.

>14|TRBD2|TRBJ2-7|TRBV9|-
TGTGCCAGCAACCGCTGGGGGGGGGCCTACGAGCAGTACTTC
CASNRWGGAYEQYF
>16|TRBD2|TRBJ2-5|TRBV28|-
TGTGCCAGCAGTTTAAGGGGACTAGCGGGGCAAGAGACCCAGTACTTC
CASSLRGLAGQETQYF
>13|-|TRBJ2-1|TRBV7-9|-
TGTGCCAGCAGCTTAGTTGGTAGCGGTGAGCAGTTCTTC
CASSLVGSGEQFF
>14|-|TRBJ1-1|TRBV7-2|-
TGTGCCAGCAGCCAGGGGTCACCGGGAACTGAAGCTTTCTTT
CASSQGSPGTEAFF
>14|TRBD2|TRBJ2-7|TRBV7-2|-
TGTGCCAGCACCCCGGGGGGGGGTTTCTACGAGCAGTACTTC
CASTPGGGFYEQYF
>13|-|TRBJ1-1|TRBV7-3|-
TGTGCCAGCAGGGCAGGGTTCGGCACTGAAGCTTTCTTT
CASRAGFGTEAFF
>14|TRBD1|TRBJ2-1|TRBV5-1|-
TGCGCCAGCAGCGTATGGACAGGGGACAATGAGCAGTTCTTC
CASSVWTGDNEQFF
>16|-|TRBJ2-5|TRBV6-5|-
TGTGCCAGCAGTTACGTCGGTAGTACCAACCAAGAGACCCAGTACTTC
CASSYVGSTNQETQYF
>13|TRBD2|TRBJ2-7|TRBV10-1|many
TGCGCCAGCCCTGCGGGAGGTGGCTACGAGCAGTACTTC
CASPAGGGYEQYF
>19|-|TRBJ2-2|TRBV3-1/TRBV3-2|few
TGTGCCAGCAGCTTGCGGTTCCCCGGAACGTTCGCGAACACCGGGGAGCTGTTTTTT
CASSLRFPGTFANTGELFF
>13|-|TRBJ1-4|TRBV12-3/TRBV12-4|-
TGTGCCAGCAGTTACGCGAGGGTAGAAAAACTGTTTTTT
CASSYARVEKLFF
>13|-|TRBJ2-6|TRBV19|once
TGTGCCAGTACGTACTCTGGGGCCAACGTCCTGACTTTC
CASTYSGANVLTF
>12|TRBD1|TRBJ2-7|TRBV7-9|once
TGTGCCAGCAGCTTCGGGACAGATAAGCAGTACTTC
CASSFGTDKQYF
>19|TRBD2|TRBJ2-3|TRBV5-6|-
TGTGCCAGCAGCTCCTATGGTCTAGCGGGGGGCCACAACACAGATACGCAGTATTTT
CASSSYGLAGGHNTDTQYF
>13|-|TRBJ2-7|TRBV5-1|-
TGCGCCAGCAGCGAGGGGACTGCCCTGGAGCAGTACTTC
CASSEGTALEQYF
>21|TRBD1|TRBJ1-1|TRBV4-1|-
TGCGCCAGCAGCCAAGATAGCGCCCCCCGACAGGGTAAGAAGGTGAACACTGAAGCTTTCTTT
CASSQDSAPRQGKKVNTEAFF
>15|-|TRBJ1-6|TRBV7-9|-
TGTGCCAGCAGCTTAGGAGGGGGTCTTAATTCACCCCTCCACTTT
CASSLGGGLNSPLHF
>14|TRBD1|TRBJ2-7|TRBV7-9|once
TGTGCCAGCAGCTCGACAGGGTTTAGACACGAGCAGTACTTC
CASSSTGFRHEQYF
>15|TRBD2|TRBJ2-1|TRBV11-1|-
TGTGCCAGCAGCTTTAGCGGGAGGGCATTCGGTGAGCAGTTCTTC
CASSFSGRAFGEQFF
>15|TRBD1|TRBJ2-7|TRBV5-1|-
TGCGCCAGCAGCTCCCGACAGGGATTGTTCGCCGAGCAGTACTTC
CASSSRQGLFAEQYF
>15|TRBD1|TRBJ1-2|TRBV29-1|-
TGCAGCGTTGAAGGCCGGGACAGGGGCTACTATGGCTACACCTTC
CSVEGRDRGYYGYTF
>16|TRBD1|TRBJ2-1|TRBV7-2|-
TGTGCCAGCAGCTCAGCGACAGGGGGCATGTACAATGAGCAGTTCTTC
CASSSATGGMYNEQFF
>16|-|TRBJ1-5|TRBV4-1|-
TGCGCCAGCAGCCAAGTCCCCGGAGATAGCAATCAGCCCCAGCATTTT
CASSQVPGDSNQPQHF
>15|-|TRBJ1-4|TRBV7-8|-
TGTGCCAGCAGCCCCCGCGTGACAACTAATGAAAAACTGTTTTTT
CASSPRVTTNEKLFF
>11|-|TRBJ1-1|TRBV20-1|-
TGCAGTCAAGGGGAGAACACTGAAGCTTTCTTT
CSQGENTEAFF
>14|-|TRBJ1-2|TRBV2|-
TGTGCCAGCAGCTACAGGAAACTATATGAAGGCTACACCTTC
CASSYRKLYEGYTF
>14|TRBD1|TRBJ2-7|TRBV6-4|-
TGTGCCAGCACCCGGGACAGGGAGTTTTACGAGCAGTACTTC
CASTRDREFYEQYF
>15|TRBD2|TRBJ2-1|TRBV30|-
TGTGCCTGGAGTGCCGGGACTATAATAAACAATGAGCAGTTCTTC
CAWSAGTIINNEQFF
>13|-|TRBJ2-7|TRBV27|-
TGTGCCAGCAGTATGTCTCCCTTTTACGAGCAGTACTTC
CASSMSPFYEQYF
>17|TRBD2|TRBJ2-1|TRBV4-3|-
TGCGCCAGCAGCCAAGATCTTGCAGCGGGGGACTACAATGAGCAGTTCTTC
CASSQDLAAGDYNEQFF
>15|-|TRBJ1-2|TRBV27|once
TGTGCCAGCAGCCAAGGCCCGGGAAGGAACTATGGCTACACCTTC
CASSQGPGRNYGYTF
>17|TRBD1|TRBJ1-6|TRBV15|-
TGTGCCACCAGCCCGCAGGGACAGCTTCCTTTGAATTCACCCCTCCACTTT
CATSPQGQLPLNSPLHF
>16|-|TRBJ1-2|TRBV9|-
TGTGCCAGCAGCGAAACAGTGCCCGCTTCTAACTATGGCTACACCTTC
CASSETVPASNYGYTF
>15|-|TRBJ1-1|TRBV10-1|once
TGCGCCAGCAGTGAGTCGGGGGGAGGGAGCACTGAAGCTTTCTTT
CASSESGGGSTEAFF
>11|-|TRBJ2-7|TRBV20-1|few
TGCAGTGCTAGTACTTTCTACGAGCAGTACTTC
CSASTFYEQYF
>14|-|TRBJ2-5|TRBV18|-
TGTGCCAGCTCACCTATTAGCGGAAAAGAGACCCAGTACTTC
CASSPISGKETQYF
>16|-|TRBJ2-1|TRBV19|-
TGTGCCAGTAGTAATACGGCCACCCAGGGCTACAATGAGCAGTTCTTC
CASSNTATQGYNEQFF
>14|-|TRBJ1-4|TRBV6-5|-
TGTGCCAGCAGCGATCAGGGTCCTAATGAAAAACTGTTTTTT
CASSDQGPNEKLFF
>13|TRBD1|TRBJ2-5|TRBV5-1|-
TGCGCCAGCGGGACAGCGAACCAAGAGACCCAGTACTTC
CASGTANQETQYF
>15|TRBD1|TRBJ1-2|TRBV6-5|-
TGTGCCAGCAGTACCCGACAGGGGGCTCTGGATGGCTACACCTTC
CASSTRQGALDGYTF
>13|TRBD1|TRBJ2-7|TRBV4-1|-
TGCGCCAGCAGCCAAACCGACAGGGGGCGTTGGTACTTC
CASSQTDRGRWYF
>13|-|TRBJ2-5|TRBV5-1|-
TGCGCCAGCAGCTTGTTAGGGGCGGAGACCCAGTACTTC
CASSLLGAETQYF
>15|TRBD2|TRBJ2-5|TRBV27|once
TGTGCCAGCAGTTTCCTGACTAGCGGACAAGAGACCCAGTACTTC
CASSFLTSGQETQYF
>13|TRBD1|TRBJ1-2|TRBV5-4|once
TGTGCCAGCAGCTGGACAGGGGGCTATGGCTACACCTTC
CASSWTGGYGYTF